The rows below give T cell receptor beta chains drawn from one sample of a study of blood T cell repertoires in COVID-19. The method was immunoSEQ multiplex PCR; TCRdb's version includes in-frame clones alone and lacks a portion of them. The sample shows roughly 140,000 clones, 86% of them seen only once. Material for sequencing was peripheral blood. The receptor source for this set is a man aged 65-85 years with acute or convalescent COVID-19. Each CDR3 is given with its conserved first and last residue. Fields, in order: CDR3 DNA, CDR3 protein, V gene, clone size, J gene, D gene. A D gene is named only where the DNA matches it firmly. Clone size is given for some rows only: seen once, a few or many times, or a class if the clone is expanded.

CDR3nt: TGTGCCAGCTCCCCGCGGGGTTCTTCTGGGGCCAACGTCCTGACTTTC
CDR3aa: CASSPRGSSGANVLTF
v_gene: TRBV27
abundance: once
j_gene: TRBJ2-6
d_gene: -

CDR3nt: TGTGCCAGCAGCCAAGGCAGGGGTTATCAGCCCCAGCATTTT
CDR3aa: CASSQGRGYQPQHF
v_gene: TRBV3-1/TRBV3-2
abundance: -
j_gene: TRBJ1-5
d_gene: -

CDR3nt: TGTGCCAGTAGTATTCGTCTAGCGGGGGCCCAAGAGACCCAGTACTTC
CDR3aa: CASSIRLAGAQETQYF
v_gene: TRBV19
abundance: -
j_gene: TRBJ2-5
d_gene: TRBD2

CDR3nt: TGTGCCAGCAGTGCGACTAGTCTGAGCACAGATACGCAGTATTTT
CDR3aa: CASSATSLSTDTQYF
v_gene: TRBV6-4
abundance: few
j_gene: TRBJ2-3
d_gene: -

CDR3nt: TGTGCCAGCAGCGCCACAGGGGGGAACTACGAGCAGTACTTC
CDR3aa: CASSATGGNYEQYF
v_gene: TRBV5-6
abundance: -
j_gene: TRBJ2-7
d_gene: TRBD1

CDR3nt: TGTGCCACCAGTGACAGGGCGGGGACCGGGGAGCTGTTTTTT
CDR3aa: CATSDRAGTGELFF
v_gene: TRBV24-1
abundance: once
j_gene: TRBJ2-2
d_gene: -

CDR3nt: TGTGCCAGCAGCTTTCCCGGGATCGAGACCCAGTACTTC
CDR3aa: CASSFPGIETQYF
v_gene: TRBV5-8
abundance: -
j_gene: TRBJ2-5
d_gene: -

CDR3nt: TGTGCCAGCACCAAAGGGGACAGGGGCCACGAGCAGTACTTC
CDR3aa: CASTKGDRGHEQYF
v_gene: TRBV6-5
abundance: -
j_gene: TRBJ2-7
d_gene: TRBD1

CDR3nt: TGTGCCAGCAGGCCGGGACTAGCGGGAGTCACAGATACGCAGTATTTT
CDR3aa: CASRPGLAGVTDTQYF
v_gene: TRBV28
abundance: -
j_gene: TRBJ2-3
d_gene: TRBD2

CDR3nt: TGTGCCAGCAGTTTTACAGAAAACACCGGGGAGCTGTTTTTT
CDR3aa: CASSFTENTGELFF
v_gene: TRBV7-8
abundance: -
j_gene: TRBJ2-2
d_gene: -

CDR3nt: TGTGCCAGCAGCCGGACAGGGACAGATACGCAGTATTTT
CDR3aa: CASSRTGTDTQYF
v_gene: TRBV7-2
abundance: -
j_gene: TRBJ2-3
d_gene: TRBD1

CDR3nt: TGTGCCAGCTCACCAGGTAGCAGCGGGATCCAAGAGACCCAGTACTTC
CDR3aa: CASSPGSSGIQETQYF
v_gene: TRBV18
abundance: -
j_gene: TRBJ2-5
d_gene: TRBD2

CDR3nt: TGTGCCAGCAGCTCGGTGGAGACCCAGTACTTC
CDR3aa: CASSSVETQYF
v_gene: TRBV7-9
abundance: -
j_gene: TRBJ2-5
d_gene: -